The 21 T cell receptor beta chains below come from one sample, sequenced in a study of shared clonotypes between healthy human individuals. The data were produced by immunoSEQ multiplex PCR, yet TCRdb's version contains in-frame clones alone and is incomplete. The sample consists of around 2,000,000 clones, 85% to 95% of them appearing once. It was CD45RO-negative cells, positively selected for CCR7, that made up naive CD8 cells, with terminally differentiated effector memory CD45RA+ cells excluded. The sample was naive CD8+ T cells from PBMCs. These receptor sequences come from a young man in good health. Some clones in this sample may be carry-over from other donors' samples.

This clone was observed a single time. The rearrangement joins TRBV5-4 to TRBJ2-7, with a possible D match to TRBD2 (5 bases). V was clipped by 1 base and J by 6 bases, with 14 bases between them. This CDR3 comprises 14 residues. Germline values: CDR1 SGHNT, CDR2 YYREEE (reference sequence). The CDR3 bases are TGTGCCAGCAGCTTGAGAGGGCTGGACCCCGAGCAGTACTTC. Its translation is CASSLRGLDPEQYF.

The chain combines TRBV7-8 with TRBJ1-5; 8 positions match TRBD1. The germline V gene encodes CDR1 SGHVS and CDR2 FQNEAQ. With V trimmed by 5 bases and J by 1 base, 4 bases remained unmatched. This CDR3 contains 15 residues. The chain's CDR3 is CASSTGQGSNQPQHF. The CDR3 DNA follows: TGTGCCAGCAGCACCGGACAGGGCAGCAATCAGCCCCAGCATTTT.

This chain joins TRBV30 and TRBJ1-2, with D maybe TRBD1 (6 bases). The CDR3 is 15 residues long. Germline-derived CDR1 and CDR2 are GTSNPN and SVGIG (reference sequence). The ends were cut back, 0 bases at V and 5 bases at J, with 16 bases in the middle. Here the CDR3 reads CAWSVFGGKEYGYTF. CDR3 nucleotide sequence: TGTGCCTGGAGTGTTTTTGGGGGCAAGGAGTATGGCTACACCTTC.

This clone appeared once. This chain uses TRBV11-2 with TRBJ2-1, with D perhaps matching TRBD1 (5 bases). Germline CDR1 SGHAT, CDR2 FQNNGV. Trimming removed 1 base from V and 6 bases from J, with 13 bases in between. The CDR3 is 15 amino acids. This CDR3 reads CASSLGTIRGNEQFF. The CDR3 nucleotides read TGTGCCAGCAGCTTAGGAACAATAAGGGGCAATGAGCAGTTCTTC.

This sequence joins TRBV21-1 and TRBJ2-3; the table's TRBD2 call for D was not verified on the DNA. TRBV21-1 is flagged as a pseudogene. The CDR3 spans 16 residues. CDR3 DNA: TGTGCCAGCACCTCTGAGTTCGGGGTTAGCACAGATACGCAGTATTTT. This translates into CASTSEFGVSTDTQYF.

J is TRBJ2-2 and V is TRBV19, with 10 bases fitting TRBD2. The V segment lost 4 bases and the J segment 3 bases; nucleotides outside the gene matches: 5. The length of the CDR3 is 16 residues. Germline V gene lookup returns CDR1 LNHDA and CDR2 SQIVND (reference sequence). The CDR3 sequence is CASSNWLAGDTGELFF. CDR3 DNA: TGTGCCAGTAGTAATTGGCTAGCGGGGGACACCGGGGAGCTGTTTTTT.

The CDR3 is CASSPLGVLAGVDIQYF. The CDR3 region has the DNA TGTGCCAGCAGTCCGCTTGGGGTTCTAGCGGGAGTGGACATTCAGTACTTC. This chain links TRBV28 with TRBJ2-4, with TRBD2 identical over 10 bases. This CDR3 has 17 amino acids. J gave up 8 bases and V 5 bases, and 15 bases lay outside the gene matches. CDR1 is MDHEN and CDR2 is SYDVKM in the germline V gene.

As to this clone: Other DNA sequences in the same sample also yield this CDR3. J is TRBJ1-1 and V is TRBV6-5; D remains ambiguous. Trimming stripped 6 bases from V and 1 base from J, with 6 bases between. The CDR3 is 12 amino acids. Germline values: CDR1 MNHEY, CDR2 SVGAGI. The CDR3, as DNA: TGTGCCAGCAGAAACAGGAACACTGAAGCTTTCTTT. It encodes CASRNRNTEAFF.

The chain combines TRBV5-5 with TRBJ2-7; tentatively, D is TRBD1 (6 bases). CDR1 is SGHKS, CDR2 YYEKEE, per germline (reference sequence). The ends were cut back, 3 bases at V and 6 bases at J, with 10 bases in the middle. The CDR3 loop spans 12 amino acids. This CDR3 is CASSSTGGEQYF. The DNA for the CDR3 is TGTGCCAGCAGCTCGACAGGAGGCGAGCAGTACTTC. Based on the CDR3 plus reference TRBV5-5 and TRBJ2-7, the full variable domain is DAGVTQSPTHLIKTRGQQVTLRCSPISGHKSVSWYQQVLGQGPQFIFQYYEKEERGRGNFPDRFSARQFPNYSSELNVNALLLGDSALYLCASSSTGGEQYFGPGTRLTVT.

The CDR3 DNA reads TGTGCCAGCAGCCCTCCCGGACGCACCACTAGCACAGATACGCAGTATTTT. The encoded protein is CASSPPGRTTSTDTQYF. J is TRBJ2-3 and V is TRBV7-9; D not certain. Germline assignment: CDR1 SEHNR and CDR2 FQNEAQ (reference sequence). The CDR3 runs 17 residues. V lost 5 bases and J lost 0, with 18 bases in between.

The CDR3 sequence is CASSLGAGSPYNEQFF. The CDR3 nucleotides are TGTGCCAGCAGCTTGGGAGCGGGCTCCCCCTACAATGAGCAGTTCTTC. The chain is built from TRBV5-6 and TRBJ2-1; perhaps TRBD2 as D (6 bases). The V gene lost 0 bases and the J gene lost 2 bases, with 12 bases spanning the gap. The CDR3 length is 16 residues. Germline lookup yields CDR1 SGHDT and CDR2 YYEEEE. Using reference TRBV5-6 and TRBJ2-1 for the parts outside the CDR3, the full variable domain is DAGVTQSPTHLIKTRGQQVTLRCSPKSGHDTVSWYQQALGQGPQFIFQYYEEEERQRGNFPDRFSGHQFPNYSSELNVNALLLGDSALYLCASSLGAGSPYNEQFFGPGTRLTVL.

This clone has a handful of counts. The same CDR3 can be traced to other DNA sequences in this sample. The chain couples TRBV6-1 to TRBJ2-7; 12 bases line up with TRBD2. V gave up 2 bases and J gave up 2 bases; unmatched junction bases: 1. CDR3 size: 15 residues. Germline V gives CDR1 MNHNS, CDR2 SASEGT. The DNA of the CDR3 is TGTGCCAGCAGTGAACTAGCGGGAGGGCCCTACGAGCAGTACTTC. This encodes CASSELAGGPYEQYF.

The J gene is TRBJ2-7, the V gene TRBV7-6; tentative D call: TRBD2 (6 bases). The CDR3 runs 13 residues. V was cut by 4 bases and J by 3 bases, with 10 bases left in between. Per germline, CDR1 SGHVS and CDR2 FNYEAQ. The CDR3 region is CASSWDLGYEQYF. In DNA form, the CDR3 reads TGTGCCAGCAGCTGGGACTTGGGCTACGAGCAGTACTTC.

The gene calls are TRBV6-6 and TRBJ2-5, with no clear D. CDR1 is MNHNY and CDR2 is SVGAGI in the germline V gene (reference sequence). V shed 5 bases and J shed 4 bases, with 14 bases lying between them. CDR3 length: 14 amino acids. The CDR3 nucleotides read TGTGCCAGCAGTCAAGTCGGCTATACAGAGACCCAGTACTTC. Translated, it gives CASSQVGYTETQYF.

CDR3 protein: CASSFRGQGRAFF. Here the CDR3 DNA reads TGTGCCAGCAGTTTCCGAGGGCAGGGGAGAGCTTTCTTT. V gene TRBV28 combines with J gene TRBJ1-1; D possibly corresponds to TRBD1 (6 bases). Trimming took 3 bases from V and 10 from J, leaving 15 bases between them. The length of the CDR3 is 13 residues. Germline assignment: CDR1 MDHEN and CDR2 SYDVKM.

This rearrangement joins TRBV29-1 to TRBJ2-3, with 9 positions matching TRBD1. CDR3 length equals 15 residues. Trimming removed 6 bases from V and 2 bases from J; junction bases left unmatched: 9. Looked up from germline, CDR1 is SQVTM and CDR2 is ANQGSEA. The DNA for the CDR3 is TGCAGCGTGGCCGGGACAGGGACCCTCACAGATACGCAGTATTTT. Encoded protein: CSVAGTGTLTDTQYF.

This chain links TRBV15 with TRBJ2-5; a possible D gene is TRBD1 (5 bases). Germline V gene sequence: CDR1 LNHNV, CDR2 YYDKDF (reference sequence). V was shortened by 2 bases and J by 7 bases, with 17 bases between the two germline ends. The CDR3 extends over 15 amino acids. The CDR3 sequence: CATSRFAPPQGTQYF. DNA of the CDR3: TGTGCCACCAGCAGATTCGCCCCGCCCCAGGGGACCCAGTACTTC.

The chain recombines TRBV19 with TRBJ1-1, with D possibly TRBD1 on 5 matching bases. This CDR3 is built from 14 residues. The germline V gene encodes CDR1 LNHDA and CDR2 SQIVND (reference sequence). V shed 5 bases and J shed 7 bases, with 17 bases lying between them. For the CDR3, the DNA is TGTGCCAGTAGTGTGGGACGCCGCGGCGGTGAAGCTTTCTTT. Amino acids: CASSVGRRGGEAFF.

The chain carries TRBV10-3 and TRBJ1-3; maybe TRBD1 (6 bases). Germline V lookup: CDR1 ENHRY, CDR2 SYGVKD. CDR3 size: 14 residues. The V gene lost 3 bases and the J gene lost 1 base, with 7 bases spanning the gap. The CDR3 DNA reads TGTGCCATCAGTGAAGGGACATCTGGAAACACCATATATTTT. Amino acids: CAISEGTSGNTIYF.

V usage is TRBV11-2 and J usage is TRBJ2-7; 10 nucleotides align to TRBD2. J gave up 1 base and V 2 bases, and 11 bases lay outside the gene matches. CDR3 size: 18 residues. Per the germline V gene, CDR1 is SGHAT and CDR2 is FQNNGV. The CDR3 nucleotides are TGTGCCAGCAGCTTATTCCGCCAGGCACTAGCGGGGTCCTACGAGCAGTACTTC. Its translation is CASSLFRQALAGSYEQYF.

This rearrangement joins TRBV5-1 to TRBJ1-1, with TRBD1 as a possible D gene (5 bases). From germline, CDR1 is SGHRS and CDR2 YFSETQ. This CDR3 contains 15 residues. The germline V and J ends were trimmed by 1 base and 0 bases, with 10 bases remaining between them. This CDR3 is CASSLSEGMNTEAFF. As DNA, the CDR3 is TGCGCCAGCAGCTTGTCGGAGGGGATGAACACTGAAGCTTTCTTT.